This T cell receptor (beta chain) was obtained from a study of blood T cells in healthy people across ages. CDR1 DFQATT and CDR2 SNEGSKA come from the germline V gene (reference sequence). Trimming took 3 bases from V and 0 from J, leaving 11 bases between them. The CDR3 extends over 14 amino acids. Primers used in a second PCR of roughly 7 to 12 cycles were a sample-barcoded 5' primer and a J-beta primer mix. MiXCR, applied by TCRdb to the 5' RACE reads, yields one record per CDR3 protein. The sample shows over a million distinct CDR3 sequences, roughly 64% of them seen only once. The V gene is TRBV20-1, the J gene TRBJ1-2; D gene uncertain. The TCR sequence derives from a man aged 18 to 35 in good health. Material: blood. The CDR3 DNA sequence: TGCAGTGCTAGGGCGGGTCAGACTAACTATGGCTACACCTTC. Translated: CSARAGQTNYGYTF.